The clone carrying this TCR beta chain was found once. Its antigen is as yet unknown. Looked up from germline, CDR1 is MDHEN and CDR2 is SYDVKM. This CDR3 region has 13 residues. The V end lost 6 bases, the J end lost 1 base, and 6 bases lay between the germline ends. The source of the sample is a study of regulatory dendritic cells for organ transplantation. CD4+ or CD8+ T cells were sorted as naive CD45RA+ or memory CD45RO+. Sequencing used immunoSEQ multiplex PCR; TCRdb keeps in-frame clones, though not all of them. The repertoire holds roughly 27,000 clones, with about three quarters as singletons. Study-level results: Naive CD4+ and CD8+ repertoires were highly diverse; memory CD8+ was most oligoclonal. Considerable individual heterogeneity was seen in alloreactive memory CD8+ T cells. Mature dendritic cells appeared to drive more memory CD8+ clonal expansion than regulatory ones.

The chain employs TRBV28 and TRBJ1-4; no firm D call. Sequenced sample: memory CD4+ T cells from blood. Subset specified: CD45RO+ memory T cells. The source of this sequence is a human donor in good health. The CDR3 here is CASRDGTNEKLFF. In DNA form, the CDR3 reads TGTGCCAGCAGGGATGGAACTAATGAAAAACTGTTTTTT.